This T cell receptor beta chain came from a study of T cell changes during pregnancy in multiple sclerosis. TCRdb's copy holds only in-frame clones and misses some; the assay was immunoSEQ multiplex PCR. The sample shows 95,000 to 100,000 clones, about 91% of them seen only once. Sequenced material: peripheral blood, taken after pregnancy. The sequence was obtained from a female donor in good health, enrolled as a control in a pregnancy study.

The CDR3 protein is CASSITSGSTDTQYF. CDR3 DNA: TGTGCCAGTAGTATTACTAGCGGGAGTACAGATACGCAGTATTTT. The chain has TRBV19 and TRBJ2-3; 11 bases map to TRBD2. V gave up 3 bases and J gave up 3 bases; unmatched junction bases: 2. Germline V gene sequence: CDR1 LNHDA, CDR2 SQIVND (reference sequence). The CDR3 is made up of 15 amino acids. The variable domain in full, with the rest retrieved from reference TRBV19 and TRBJ2-3, is DGGITQSPKYLFRKEGQNVTLSCEQNLNHDAMYWYRQDPGQGLRLIYYSQIVNDFQKGDIAEGYSVSREKKESFPLTVTSAQKNPTAFYLCASSITSGSTDTQYFGPGTRLTVL.